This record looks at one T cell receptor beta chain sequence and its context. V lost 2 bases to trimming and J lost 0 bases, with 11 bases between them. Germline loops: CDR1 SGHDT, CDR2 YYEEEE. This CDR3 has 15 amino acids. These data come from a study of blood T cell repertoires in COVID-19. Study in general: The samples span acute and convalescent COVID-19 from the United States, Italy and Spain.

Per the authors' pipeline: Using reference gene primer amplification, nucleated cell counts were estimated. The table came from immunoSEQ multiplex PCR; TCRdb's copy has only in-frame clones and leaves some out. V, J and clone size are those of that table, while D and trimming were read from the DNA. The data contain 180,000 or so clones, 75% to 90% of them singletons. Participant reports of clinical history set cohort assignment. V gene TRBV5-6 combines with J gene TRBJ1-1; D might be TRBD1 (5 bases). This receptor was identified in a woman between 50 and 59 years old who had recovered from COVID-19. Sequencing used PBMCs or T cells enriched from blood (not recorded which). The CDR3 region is CASSFFNRLNTEAFF. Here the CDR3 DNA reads TGTGCCAGCAGCTTCTTCAACAGGCTGAACACTGAAGCTTTCTTT.